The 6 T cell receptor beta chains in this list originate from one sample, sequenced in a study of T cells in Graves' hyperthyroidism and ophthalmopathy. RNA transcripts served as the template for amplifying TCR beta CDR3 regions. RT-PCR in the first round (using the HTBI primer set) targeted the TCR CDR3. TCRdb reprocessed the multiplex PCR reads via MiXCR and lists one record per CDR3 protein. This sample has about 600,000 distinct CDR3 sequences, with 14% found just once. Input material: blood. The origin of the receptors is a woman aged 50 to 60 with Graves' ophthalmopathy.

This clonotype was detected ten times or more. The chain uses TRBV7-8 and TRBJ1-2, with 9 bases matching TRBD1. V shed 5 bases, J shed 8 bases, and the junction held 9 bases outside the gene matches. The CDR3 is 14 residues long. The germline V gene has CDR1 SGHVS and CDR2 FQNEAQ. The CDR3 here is CASSPGQGMRGYTF. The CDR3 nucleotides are TGTGCCAGCAGCCCTGGACAGGGGATGCGGGGCTACACCTTC.

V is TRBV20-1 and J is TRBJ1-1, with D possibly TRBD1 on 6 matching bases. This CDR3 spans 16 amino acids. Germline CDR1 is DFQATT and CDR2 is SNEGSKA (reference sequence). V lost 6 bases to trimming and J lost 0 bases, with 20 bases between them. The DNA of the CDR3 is TGCAGTGCCAAACTCCGGGACAAGGTTATGAACACTGAAGCTTTCTTT. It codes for CSAKLRDKVMNTEAFF.

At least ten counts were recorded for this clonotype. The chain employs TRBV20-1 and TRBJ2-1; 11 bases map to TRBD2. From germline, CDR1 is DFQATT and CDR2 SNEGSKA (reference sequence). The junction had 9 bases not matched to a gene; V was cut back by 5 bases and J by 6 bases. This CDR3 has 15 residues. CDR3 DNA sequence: TGCAGTGCTGACTTAGCGGGGGGGTCTGGCAATGAGCAGTTCTTC. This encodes CSADLAGGSGNEQFF.

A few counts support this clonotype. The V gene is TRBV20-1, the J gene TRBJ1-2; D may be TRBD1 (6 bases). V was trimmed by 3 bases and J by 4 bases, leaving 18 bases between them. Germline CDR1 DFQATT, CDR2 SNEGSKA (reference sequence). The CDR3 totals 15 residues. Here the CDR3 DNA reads TGCAGTGCTAGCAATTCGGGGGGCGATGGCTATGGCTACACCTTC. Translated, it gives CSASNSGGDGYGYTF.

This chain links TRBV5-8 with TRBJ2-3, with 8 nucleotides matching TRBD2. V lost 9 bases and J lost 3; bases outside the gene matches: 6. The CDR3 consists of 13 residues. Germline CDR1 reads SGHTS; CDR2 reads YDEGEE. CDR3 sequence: CAIASSGTDTQYF. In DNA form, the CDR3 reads TGTGCCATAGCCTCTAGCGGGACAGATACGCAGTATTTT.

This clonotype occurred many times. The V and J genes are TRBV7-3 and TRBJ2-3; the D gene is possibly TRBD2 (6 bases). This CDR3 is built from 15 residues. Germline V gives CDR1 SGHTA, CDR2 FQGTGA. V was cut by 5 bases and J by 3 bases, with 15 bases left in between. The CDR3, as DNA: TGTGCCAGCAGCGCCAATCCGGGGGAAACAGATACGCAGTATTTT. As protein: CASSANPGETDTQYF.